These T cell receptor beta chains were read from a single sample in a study of shared clonotypes between healthy human individuals. Assay used: immunoSEQ multiplex PCR; TCRdb lists only in-frame clones, some missing. The sample has about 590,000 clones, around 95% seen once. Sequenced input: naive CD8+ T cells sorted from blood. The source of these receptors is a woman aged 25 to 45 in good health. Each CDR3 is given with its conserved first and last residue.

v_call,j_call,cdr3_aa
TRBV4-2,TRBJ2-5,CASSQDPGTEETQYF
TRBV7-9,TRBJ1-2,CASSLGQGSYGYTF
TRBV2,TRBJ2-2,CASSPSWAGELFF
TRBV7-3,TRBJ2-7,CASSVYPGESYEQYF
TRBV29-1,TRBJ2-7,CSYYSDSYEQYF
TRBV27,TRBJ1-5,CASHGGHPDQPQHF
TRBV27,TRBJ2-7,CASSSSLAGESNEQYF
TRBV29-1,TRBJ2-5,CSVVGETQYF
TRBV27,TRBJ1-1,CASSGLETPREAFF
TRBV29-1,TRBJ1-1,CSVSGGVYVNTEAFF
TRBV7-9,TRBJ2-1,CASSKRPGTPNEQFF
TRBV19,TRBJ1-1,CASSTGGWNTEAFF
TRBV4-1,NA,CASSQVTDSYEQYF
TRBV19,TRBJ1-5,CASSIFDRAVDQPQHF